These 4 T cell receptor beta chains came from one sample sequenced in a study of T cell responses to AZD1222 COVID-19 vaccine. TCRdb keeps only in-frame clones here, not all; method: immunoSEQ multiplex PCR. This table holds some 150,000 clones, more than 70% found once. The sequencing here drew on peripheral blood, taken on day 0 of AZD1222 vaccination. Receptors originate from an adult in good health.

The chain links TRBV28 to TRBJ1-6, with D tentatively TRBD1 (5 bases). The CDR3 extends over 14 amino acids. Deletions cut 3 bases from V and 9 bases from J, with 12 bases between. CDR1 MDHEN and CDR2 SYDVKM come from the germline V gene. Written as DNA, the CDR3 is TGTGCCAGCAGTTTCGGCAGGGACGGTTCACCCCTCCACTTT. Translation: CASSFGRDGSPLHF.

This chain connects TRBV5-1 to TRBJ2-1, with TRBD1 identical over 9 bases. CDR3 length: 16 residues. V dropped 0 bases and J dropped 4; count of bases not matched to a gene: 5. Germline CDR1 reads SGHRS; CDR2 reads YFSETQ. In nucleotides, the CDR3 is TGCGCCAGCAGCTTGGCGACGGGACAGGGTTACAATGAGCAGTTCTTC. This sequence encodes CASSLATGQGYNEQFF.

The chain recombines TRBV12-5 with TRBJ2-1; TRBD2 matches at 7 bases. This CDR3 is built from 12 residues. CDR1 LGHNT and CDR2 FRNRAP come from the germline V gene. CDR3 region: CATSGGYNEQFF. The CDR3 DNA reads as TGTGCAACCTCCGGGGGGTACAATGAGCAGTTCTTC.

The J gene is TRBJ1-1, the V gene TRBV7-9; D gene unclear. There are 12 residues in the CDR3. From germline, CDR1 is SEHNR and CDR2 FQNEAQ (reference sequence). The V gene lost 4 bases and the J gene lost 8 bases, with 11 bases spanning the gap. CDR3 protein: CASSYGGVEAFF. DNA for the CDR3: TGTGCCAGCAGCTACGGTGGCGTCGAAGCTTTCTTT.